This is a list of T cell receptor beta chains from one sample in a study of cytomegalovirus exposure and HLA in healthy donors. Assay used: immunoSEQ multiplex PCR; TCRdb lists only in-frame clones, some missing. This sample's table has around 100,000 clones. Sequencing was done on a sample of PBMCs. These receptor sequences come from a man aged 35-49 years in good health and CMV-seropositive. The CDR3 runs from the conserved cysteine through the conserved F or W. The D gene is left open where the match is weak.

V gene,CDR3 length,D gene,J gene,CDR3 protein,CDR3 DNA
TRBV2,14,-,TRBJ2-1,CASNGRDSYNEQFF,TGTGCCAGCAATGGCAGGGACTCCTACAATGAGCAGTTCTTC
TRBV5-1,13,-,TRBJ2-2,CASAQEGTGELFF,TGCGCCAGCGCCCAGGAAGGAACCGGGGAGCTGTTTTTT
TRBV27,13,TRBD2,TRBJ2-6,CAAGVAGANVLTF,TGTGCTGCGGGGGTGGCGGGGGCCAACGTCCTGACTTTC
TRBV28,17,TRBD2,TRBJ2-7,CASSSFHVAGGNYEQYF,TGTGCCAGCAGTTCGTTCCATGTAGCGGGAGGTAACTACGAGCAGTACTTC
TRBV28,16,TRBD1,TRBJ1-4,CASSALQGATNEKLFF,TGTGCCAGCAGTGCTCTCCAGGGGGCTACTAATGAAAAACTGTTTTTT
TRBV7-7,16,-,TRBJ2-2,CASSLFHHSGIGELFF,TGTGCCAGCAGCCTATTTCACCATTCAGGGATCGGGGAGCTGTTTTTT
TRBV29-1,12,-,TRBJ2-5,CSVDRGTETQYF,TGCAGCGTTGACCGCGGGACAGAGACCCAGTACTTC
TRBV10-3,14,TRBD1,TRBJ2-7,CAIGDGTGEYEQYF,TGTGCCATCGGGGACGGGACAGGGGAATACGAGCAGTACTTC
TRBV27,15,TRBD2,TRBJ2-1,CASSSASGSILEQFF,TGTGCCAGCAGTTCGGCTAGCGGGAGTATTCTTGAGCAGTTCTTC
TRBV29-1,14,TRBD1,TRBJ1-2,CSVEGDRPAGGYTF,TGCAGCGTTGAAGGGGACAGGCCCGCCGGCGGCTACACCTTC
TRBV14,16,TRBD2,TRBJ2-1,CASSLTHSGTYNEQFF,TGTGCCAGCAGCCTCACCCATAGCGGGACTTACAATGAGCAGTTCTTC
TRBV6-7,14,-,TRBJ2-2,CASNLVLDTGELFF,TGTGCCAGCAATTTGGTCTTAGACACCGGGGAGCTGTTTTTT
TRBV28,15,-,TRBJ1-2,CASSWGGLTQGGYTF,TGTGCCAGCAGTTGGGGGGGCCTTACCCAGGGTGGCTACACCTTC
TRBV2,15,TRBD2,TRBJ2-2,CASLGGLAGAGELFF,TGTGCCAGCTTAGGCGGGCTAGCGGGAGCCGGGGAGCTGTTTTTT
TRBV9,12,-,TRBJ2-2,CASSPRSGELFF,TGTGCCAGCAGCCCCCGGTCCGGGGAGCTGTTTTTT
TRBV28,15,-,TRBJ1-5,CASSNPTGSNQPQHF,TGTGCCAGCAGTAACCCGACTGGTAGCAATCAGCCCCAGCATTTT
TRBV5-5,12,TRBD2,TRBJ2-7,CASSPGGVEQYF,TGTGCCAGCAGCCCCGGGGGGGTCGAGCAGTACTTC
TRBV5-1,16,TRBD2,TRBJ2-3,CASSSRAGVGTDTQYF,TGCGCCAGCAGCTCCCGAGCGGGAGTGGGGACAGATACGCAGTATTTT
TRBV5-1,15,TRBD2,TRBJ2-1,CASTVGTSLLGEQFF,TGCGCCAGCACCGTCGGGACTAGCTTGTTGGGTGAGCAGTTCTTC
TRBV29-1,13,-,TRBJ2-5,CSVEKTAQETQYF,TGCAGCGTTGAAAAGACAGCCCAAGAGACCCAGTACTTC
TRBV19,15,TRBD2,TRBJ2-3,CASSILAGPTDTQYF,TGTGCCAGTAGTATCCTAGCGGGACCCACAGATACGCAGTATTTT
TRBV28,15,TRBD1,TRBJ1-4,CASSLPGQGSEKLFF,TGTGCCAGCAGTTTACCGGGACAGGGATCAGAAAAACTGTTTTTT
TRBV6-1,15,TRBD1,TRBJ2-3,CASSVGQILGDTQYF,TGTGCCAGCAGTGTGGGACAGATATTAGGAGATACGCAGTATTTT
TRBV5-1,14,TRBD1,TRBJ2-2,CATYGTGLSGELFF,TGCGCCACCTATGGGACAGGGTTGTCCGGGGAGCTGTTTTTT
TRBV29-1,15,TRBD1,TRBJ2-7,CSVEEATGGSYEQYF,TGCAGCGTTGAAGAAGCGACAGGGGGAAGCTACGAGCAGTACTTC
TRBV10-2,14,-,TRBJ1-1,CASSVVQVNTEAFF,TGCGCCAGCAGTGTGGTACAGGTTAACACTGAAGCTTTCTTT
TRBV13,16,-,TRBJ2-7,CASSALGQRQSYEQYF,TGTGCCAGCAGCGCCCTTGGACAGCGTCAATCCTACGAGCAGTACTTC
TRBV9,15,TRBD1,TRBJ2-2,CASSVTGGTTGELFF,TGTGCCAGCAGCGTGACAGGGGGTACTACCGGGGAGCTGTTTTTT
TRBV11-2,15,TRBD1,TRBJ2-7,CASSPDRDLNYEQYF,TGTGCCAGCAGCCCCGACAGGGACCTTAACTACGAGCAGTACTTC